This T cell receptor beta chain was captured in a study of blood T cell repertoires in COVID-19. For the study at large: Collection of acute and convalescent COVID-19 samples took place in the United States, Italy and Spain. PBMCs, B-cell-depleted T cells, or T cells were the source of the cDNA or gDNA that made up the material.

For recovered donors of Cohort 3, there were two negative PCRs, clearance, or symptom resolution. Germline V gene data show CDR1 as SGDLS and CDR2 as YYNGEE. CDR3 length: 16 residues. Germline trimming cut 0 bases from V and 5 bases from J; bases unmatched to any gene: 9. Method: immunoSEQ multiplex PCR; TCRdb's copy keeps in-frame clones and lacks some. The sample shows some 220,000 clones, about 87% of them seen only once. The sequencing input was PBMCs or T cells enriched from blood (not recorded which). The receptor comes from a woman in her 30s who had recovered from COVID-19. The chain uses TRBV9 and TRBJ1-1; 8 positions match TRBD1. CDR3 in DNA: TGTGCCAGCAGCGTAGATCTTTCAGGGGGCTGGACTGAAGCTTTCTTT. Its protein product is CASSVDLSGGWTEAFF.